These 27 T cell receptor beta chains were sequenced from one sample in a study of PD-1 blockade in classical Hodgkin lymphoma. Each patient experienced a relapse that followed autologous stem cell transplantation, and brentuximab vedotin exposure varied. TCRdb's copy holds only in-frame clones and misses some; the assay was immunoSEQ multiplex PCR. The data hold over 80,000 clones, with 80% to 95% observed a single time. Here the sequenced sample was peripheral blood mononuclear cells (PBMCs), taken at baseline. The source of these receptors is a human donor with classical Hodgkin lymphoma.

This chain uses TRBV28 with TRBJ2-1, with TRBD1 matching over 9 bases. The CDR3 is 18 amino acids. V lost 4 bases and J lost 7; bases outside the gene matches: 17. The germline V gene encodes CDR1 MDHEN and CDR2 SYDVKM. The CDR3 region is CASSSSRDRVGIGNEQFF. The CDR3 DNA sequence: TGTGCCAGCAGTTCGTCCCGGGACAGGGTTGGGATAGGAAATGAGCAGTTCTTC.

V usage is TRBV28 and J usage is TRBJ1-2; D is uncertain. This CDR3 region has 11 residues. V lost 11 bases and J 0 bases, leaving 7 bases between the germline ends. Germline loops: CDR1 MDHEN, CDR2 SYDVKM. The CDR3 coding sequence is TGTGCCTGCGGGGCTAACTATGGCTACACCTTC. This encodes CACGANYGYTF.

The CDR3 region is CASSPRLSVSGELFF. As DNA, the CDR3 is TGTGCCAGCAGCCCCCGCTTGTCGGTCTCCGGGGAGCTGTTTTTT. The chain joins TRBV11-2 to TRBJ2-2; D gene uncertain. Germline loops: CDR1 SGHAT, CDR2 FQNNGV. Trimming removed 5 bases from V and 6 bases from J, with 16 bases in between. CDR3 length: 15 amino acids.

The CDR3 region is CATRDRVDNEQYF. CDR3 nucleotide sequence: TGTGCCACCCGGGACAGGGTTGATAACGAGCAGTACTTC. The V gene is TRBV25-1, the J gene TRBJ2-7; 9 bases agree with TRBD1. Germline CDR1 and CDR2: MGHDK and SYGVNS. Trimming at V came to 10 bases and at J to 5 bases, leaving 9 bases not matched to a gene. The CDR3 covers 13 residues.

The chain couples TRBV5-6 to TRBJ2-1; D not resolved. Germline CDR1 and CDR2: SGHDT and YYEEEE. Deletions cut 2 bases from V and 2 bases from J, with 11 bases between. The CDR3 is made up of 15 amino acids. The CDR3 DNA is TGTGCCAGCAGCTTTTCCCGTGCCCCCTACAATGAGCAGTTCTTC. Encoded protein: CASSFSRAPYNEQFF. Together with reference TRBV5-6 and TRBJ2-1, the CDR3 gives the full variable domain: DAGVTQSPTHLIKTRGQQVTLRCSPKSGHDTVSWYQQALGQGPQFIFQYYEEEERQRGNFPDRFSGHQFPNYSSELNVNALLLGDSALYLCASSFSRAPYNEQFFGPGTRLTVL.

This clone was counted a few times. The CDR3 DNA is TGTGCCAGTAGTTTAGCCGGACAGGGCGATATCTATGGCTACACCTTC. This translates into CASSLAGQGDIYGYTF. The chain combines TRBV19 with TRBJ1-2; 8 nucleotides align to TRBD1. The CDR3 length is 16 residues. Trimming cost V 5 bases and J 4 bases; bases outside gene matches: 12. Per the germline V gene, CDR1 is LNHDA and CDR2 is SQIVND (reference sequence).

This chain joins TRBV5-6 and TRBJ2-3; D remains ambiguous. The CDR3 runs 16 residues. Trimming left V 0 bases short and J 2 bases short, with 13 bases between. Germline loops: CDR1 SGHDT, CDR2 YYEEEE. CDR3 region: CASSLDERSYTDTQYF. CDR3 nucleotides: TGTGCCAGCAGCTTGGACGAGCGCTCCTACACAGATACGCAGTATTTT.

This clone was counted a single time. The chain links TRBV19 to TRBJ2-2; D gene uncertain. The CDR3 has 16 amino acids. CDR1 is LNHDA and CDR2 is SQIVND in the germline V gene (reference sequence). V was shortened by 3 bases and J by 1 base, with 12 bases between the two germline ends. CDR3 bases: TGTGCCAGTAGTATTTGGCCTACGAAGAACACCGGGGAGCTGTTTTTT. Amino acid sequence: CASSIWPTKNTGELFF.

This chain connects TRBV19 to TRBJ2-4; tentatively, D is TRBD1 (5 bases). CDR1 is LNHDA and CDR2 is SQIVND in the germline V gene (reference sequence). V was shortened by 8 bases and J by 0 bases, with 11 bases between the two germline ends. The CDR3 sequence is 14 residues long. As DNA, the CDR3 is TGTGCCAGTGGGGCGGAACCAGCCAAAAACATTCAGTACTTC. This translates into CASGAEPAKNIQYF. Variable domain in full (rest from reference TRBV19 and TRBJ2-4): DGGITQSPKYLFRKEGQNVTLSCEQNLNHDAMYWYRQDPGQGLRLIYYSQIVNDFQKGDIAEGYSVSREKKESFPLTVTSAQKNPTAFYLCASGAEPAKNIQYFGAGTRLSVL.

The J gene is TRBJ2-5, the V gene TRBV27; TRBD2 matches 7 bases. The CDR3 has 17 residues. V was clipped by 0 bases and J by 3 bases; unmatched bases: 10. The germline gives CDR1 MNHEY, CDR2 SMNVEV (reference sequence). CDR3 sequence (DNA): TGTGCCAGCAGTTTATCTCTGGCTAGCGGAACAAAAGAGACCCAGTACTTC. This gives the protein CASSLSLASGTKETQYF.

The chain links TRBV6-6 to TRBJ2-7; tentatively, D is TRBD1 (6 bases). CDR3 length: 16 amino acids. Trimming took 6 bases from V and 0 from J, leaving 18 bases between them. Germline V gene data show CDR1 as MNHNY and CDR2 as SVGAGI (reference sequence). As DNA, the CDR3 is TGTGCCAGCAGCCAACTAGGGACAACCTACTCCTACGAGCAGTACTTC. Translation: CASSQLGTTYSYEQYF.

This rearrangement joins TRBV5-1 to TRBJ2-3; D is perhaps TRBD1 (6 bases). The CDR3 extends over 15 amino acids. From germline, CDR1 is SGHRS and CDR2 YFSETQ. Between the trimmed V and J ends, which lost 6 bases and 1 base, there was a span of 15 bases. CDR3 nucleotides: TGCGCCAGCATAGGGACAAGCACGGGCACAGATACGCAGTATTTT. Its translation is CASIGTSTGTDTQYF.

There are many counts of this clone. The chain is built from TRBV19 and TRBJ1-3; a weak D match, TRBD1 (6 bases). This CDR3 has 16 amino acids. Trimming stripped 7 bases from V and 0 bases from J, with 16 bases between. Germline-derived CDR1 and CDR2 are LNHDA and SQIVND (reference sequence). CDR3 sequence (DNA): TGTGCCAGTACAAGAAATGGACAGCCCTCTGGAAACACCATATATTTT. It codes for CASTRNGQPSGNTIYF.

The genes are TRBV6-6 and TRBJ2-7; 9 bases are shared with TRBD1. There are 16 residues in the CDR3. Germline V CDR1 and CDR2: MNHNY, SVGAGI (reference sequence). V lost 0 bases, J lost 1 base, and 4 bases stayed unmatched. CDR3: CASSYSPGTGSYEQYF. Here the CDR3 DNA reads TGTGCCAGCAGTTACTCCCCCGGGACAGGGTCCTACGAGCAGTACTTC.

The genes are TRBV18 and TRBJ2-3, with D hard to call. CDR3 length: 13 amino acids. V was trimmed by 2 bases and J by 5 bases, leaving 8 bases between them. The germline V gene has CDR1 KGHSH and CDR2 LQKENI. The CDR3, as DNA: TGTGCCAGCTCACCAATAGCAGTAGATACGCAGTATTTT. It encodes CASSPIAVDTQYF.

The chain carries TRBV28 and TRBJ1-4, with TRBD1 matching 8 bases. Trimming at V came to 6 bases and at J to 6 bases, leaving 6 bases not matched to a gene. CDR1 and CDR2 (germline): MDHEN, SYDVKM. The CDR3 length is 14 residues. For the CDR3, the DNA is TGTGCCAGCAGCCTTACAGGGGGTTATGAAAAACTGTTTTTT. This translates into CASSLTGGYEKLFF.

The genes are TRBV10-3 and TRBJ2-5, with 9 bases identical to TRBD1. The CDR3 extends over 14 amino acids. J lost 5 bases, V lost 11 bases, and 12 bases had no gene match. Germline V gene lookup returns CDR1 ENHRY and CDR2 SYGVKD. CDR3 protein: CAAQQGALWETQYF. Written as DNA, the CDR3 is TGTGCCGCCCAACAGGGGGCACTATGGGAGACCCAGTACTTC.

Only one count was recorded for this clone. CDR3 residues: CASSYESSGYQETQYF. CDR3 sequence (DNA): TGTGCCAGCAGTTACGAGTCTAGCGGCTACCAAGAGACCCAGTACTTC. J is TRBJ2-5 and V is TRBV6-6; 7 nucleotides agree with TRBD2. V lost 2 bases, J lost 0 bases, and 6 bases stayed unmatched. The germline gives CDR1 MNHNY, CDR2 SVGAGI (reference sequence). CDR3 length equals 16 residues.

The chain couples TRBV30 to TRBJ2-5; D unclear. The V gene lost 6 bases and the J gene lost 2 bases, with 13 bases spanning the gap. CDR1 GTSNPN and CDR2 SVGIG come from the germline V gene (reference sequence). The CDR3 contains 13 residues. CDR3 nucleotide sequence: TGTGCCTGCCGACACCCAGCTCAAGAGACCCAGTACTTC. It is translated as CACRHPAQETQYF.

The chain has TRBV7-6 and TRBJ2-5; D may be TRBD1 (5 bases). V was cut by 7 bases and J by 6 bases, with 15 bases left in between. Germline V gene data show CDR1 as SGHVS and CDR2 as FNYEAQ. The CDR3 covers 13 residues. The CDR3 here is CASKNQGLQTQYF. CDR3 nucleotides: TGTGCCAGCAAAAACCAGGGTCTTCAGACCCAGTACTTC.

This clone occurred once. The DNA of the CDR3 is TGTGCCAGTAGTGCCCTGGCCGGGGCGGGTCGCTACGAGCAGTACTTC. It specifies CASSALAGAGRYEQYF. The chain couples TRBV19 to TRBJ2-7; D possibly matches TRBD1 or TRBD2 (5 bases each). Trimming removed 5 bases from V and 3 bases from J, with 20 bases in between. The CDR3 runs to 16 residues. The germline V gene has CDR1 LNHDA and CDR2 SQIVND (reference sequence). The variable domain in full, completed from reference TRBV19 and TRBJ2-7, reads DGGITQSPKYLFRKEGQNVTLSCEQNLNHDAMYWYRQDPGQGLRLIYYSQIVNDFQKGDIAEGYSVSREKKESFPLTVTSAQKNPTAFYLCASSALAGAGRYEQYFGPGTRLTVT.

This chain links TRBV27 with TRBJ1-5; D is ambiguous. The CDR3 sequence is 13 residues long. CDR1 is MNHEY and CDR2 is SMNVEV in the germline V gene (reference sequence). Trimming left V 4 bases short and J 6 bases short, with 10 bases between. Here the CDR3 reads CASSWVLGQPQHF. CDR3 DNA sequence: TGTGCCAGCAGTTGGGTATTAGGTCAGCCCCAGCATTTT.

The count of this clone is one. The chain joins TRBV5-1 to TRBJ1-2; 9 positions agree with TRBD1. V was clipped by 0 bases and J by 6 bases; unmatched bases: 9. This CDR3 region has 16 residues. Looked up from germline, CDR1 is SGHRS and CDR2 is YFSETQ. The CDR3 DNA reads TGCGCCAGCAGCTTGGGCGGGACAGGGCGTGCGGATGGCTACACCTTC. This codes for CASSLGGTGRADGYTF. Using reference TRBV5-1 and TRBJ1-2 for the parts outside the CDR3, the full variable domain is KAGVTQTPRYLIKTRGQQVTLSCSPISGHRSVSWYQQTPGQGLQFLFEYFSETQRNKGNFPGRFSGRQFSNSRSEMNVSTLELGDSALYLCASSLGGTGRADGYTFGSGTRLTVV.

V usage is TRBV4-2 and J usage is TRBJ1-5; D call uncertain. In germline, CDR1 is LGHNA, CDR2 YNFKEQ. V lost 1 base, J lost 5 bases, and 9 bases lay in between. There are 14 residues in the CDR3. The CDR3 here is CASSQVGEYQPQHF. In DNA, the CDR3 is TGTGCCAGCAGCCAAGTAGGAGAGTATCAGCCCCAGCATTTT.

This chain uses TRBV19 with TRBJ1-5, with 10 bases identical to TRBD1. There are 13 residues in the CDR3. V was pared by 3 bases and J by 13 bases, with 6 bases of the junction left unmatched. The germline CDR1 and CDR2 sequences are LNHDA and SQIVND (reference sequence). The CDR3 spells CASSMGGTGVQHF. The DNA for the CDR3 is TGTGCCAGTAGTATGGGTGGGACAGGGGTGCAGCATTTT.

This clone has only a few counts. The chain employs TRBV5-1 and TRBJ2-1; a possible D gene is TRBD1 (5 bases). Looked up from germline, CDR1 is SGHRS and CDR2 is YFSETQ. This CDR3 contains 13 residues. V was shortened by 4 bases and J by 1 base, with 6 bases between the two germline ends. CDR3 sequence: CASSDSSYNEQFF. The DNA for the CDR3 is TGCGCCAGCAGCGACAGTTCCTACAATGAGCAGTTCTTC.

The chain uses TRBV5-1 and TRBJ2-2; TRBD2 aligns across 12 bases. The CDR3 consists of 16 residues. V was pared by 4 bases and J by 7 bases, with 8 bases of the junction left unmatched. CDR1 and CDR2 from the germline V gene are SGHRS and YFSETQ. The CDR3 protein is CASSMRLAGVGGELFF. As DNA, the CDR3 is TGCGCCAGCAGCATGAGACTAGCGGGAGTCGGCGGGGAGCTGTTTTTT.